This T cell receptor beta chain was identified during a study of monozygotic twins with cystic fibrosis. Across the study: Library input was about 3 micrograms of fragmented DNA, with approximately 15 PCR cycles. Study-wide results and limits: Age, concordance and disease severity did not associate with shared CDR3 numbers. The repertoire was suggested to be naive-dominated, clonality median 0.0095. Co-twins had the most similar V usage for 13 of 16 pairs, J for 8.

Assay: immunoSEQ multiplex PCR; the TCRdb copy retains only in-frame clones and omits some. The sample yields 15,000 to 20,000 clones, around 96% seen once. With respect to this clone: The antigen is unknown.

Sequenced input: blood. The sequence was obtained from a girl between 2 and 10 years old with cystic fibrosis.

CDR3 DNA sequence: TGTGCCAGCAGTCCCGGCGGGGGGGGCCACTACGAGCAGTACTTC. Protein sequence: CASSPGGGGHYEQYF. This chain uses TRBV2 with TRBJ2-7, with 9 bases aligning to TRBD2. In germline, CDR1 is SNHLY, CDR2 FYNNEI. The V gene end was trimmed by 5 bases and the J gene end by 3 bases; junction bases not matched to a gene: 8. The CDR3 is made up of 15 amino acids.